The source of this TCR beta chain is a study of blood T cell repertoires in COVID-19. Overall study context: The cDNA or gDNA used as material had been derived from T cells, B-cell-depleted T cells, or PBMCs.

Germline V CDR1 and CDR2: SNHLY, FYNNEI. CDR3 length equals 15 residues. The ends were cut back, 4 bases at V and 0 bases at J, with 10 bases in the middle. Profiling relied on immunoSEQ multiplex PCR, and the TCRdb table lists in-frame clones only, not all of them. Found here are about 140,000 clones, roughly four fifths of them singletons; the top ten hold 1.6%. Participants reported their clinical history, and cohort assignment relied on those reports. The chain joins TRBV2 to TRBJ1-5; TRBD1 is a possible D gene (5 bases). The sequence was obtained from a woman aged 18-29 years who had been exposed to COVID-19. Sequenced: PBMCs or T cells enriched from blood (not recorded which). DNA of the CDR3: TGTGCCAGCAGTGCGCGGGGGAATAGCAATCAGCCCCAGCATTTT. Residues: CASSARGNSNQPQHF.